What follows are 2 T cell receptor beta chains derived from one specimen sequenced in a study of shared T cell receptors in the human thymus. The method was immunoSEQ multiplex PCR; TCRdb's version includes in-frame clones alone and lacks a portion of them. The sample lists 700,000 or so clones, roughly 88% occurring once. These data also formed part of another study, on human thymus T cells.

The material sequenced was thymocytes. Every receptor here comes from a girl under three years old with a congenital heart defect.

This clone was seen a single time. The J gene is TRBJ1-5, the V gene TRBV4-1; TRBD1 might be the D (5 bases). Trimming cost V 1 base and J 8 bases, with 12 bases left between them. The germline CDR1 and CDR2 sequences are MGHRA and YSYEKL. CDR3 length: 14 amino acids. CDR3 in amino acids: CASSQGKGEEPQHF. The CDR3 DNA reads TGCGCCAGCAGCCAAGGAAAAGGGGAAGAGCCCCAGCATTTT.

The rearrangement links TRBV19 to TRBJ2-5; 11 bases fit TRBD2. The CDR3 covers 15 residues. The germline gives CDR1 LNHDA, CDR2 SQIVND (reference sequence). J lost 2 bases, V lost 7 bases, and 6 bases had no gene match. CDR3 protein: CASKCVAGGQETQYF. The CDR3 DNA reads TGTGCCAGTAAATGCGTAGCGGGGGGGCAAGAGACCCAGTACTTC.